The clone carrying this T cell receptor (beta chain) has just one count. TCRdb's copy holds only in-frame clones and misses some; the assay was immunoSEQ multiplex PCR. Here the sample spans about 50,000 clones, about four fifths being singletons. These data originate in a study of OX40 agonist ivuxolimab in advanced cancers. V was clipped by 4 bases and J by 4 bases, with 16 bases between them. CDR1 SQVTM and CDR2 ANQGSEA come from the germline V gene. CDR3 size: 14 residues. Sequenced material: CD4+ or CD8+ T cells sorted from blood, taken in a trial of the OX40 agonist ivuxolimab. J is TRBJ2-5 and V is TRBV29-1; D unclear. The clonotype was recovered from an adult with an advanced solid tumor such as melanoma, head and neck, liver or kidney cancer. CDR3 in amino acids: CSVGSVGRAETQYF. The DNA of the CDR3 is TGCAGCGTTGGTTCAGTCGGCCGGGCAGAGACCCAGTACTTC.